The rows below give T cell receptor beta chains drawn from one sample of a study of regulatory T cells in long-lasting Graves disease. One entry per CDR3 protein results from TCRdb running MiXCR on the multiplex PCR reads. The sample yields roughly 610,000 distinct CDR3 sequences, approximately 15% seen once. The same sample was also used in a study of T cells in Graves' hyperthyroidism and ophthalmopathy.

Sequenced here: peripheral blood mononuclear cells (PBMCs), sampled at new diagnosis, from a patient treated with antithyroid drugs. The receptors originated from a woman aged 25 to 39 with Graves disease. The CDR3 runs from the conserved cysteine through the conserved F or W. D genes are given only for firm matches. Only some rows state a clone size, as once, few, many or a class for expanded clones.

14 | - | - | TRBJ1-5 | TRBV9 | TGTGCCAGCAGCGTTAGTTGGGGCAATCAGCCCCAGCATTTT | CASSVSWGNQPQHF
12 | - | few | TRBJ2-3 | TRBV7-9 | TGTGCCAGCAGCTCGGGGGTAGGACCGCAGTATTTT | CASSSGVGPQYF
15 | - | many | TRBJ2-3 | TRBV7-2 | TGTGCCAGCAGCTTAGCGGTCCATAACAGGAATACGCAGTATTTT | CASSLAVHNRNTQYF
15 | - | few | TRBJ1-3 | TRBV5-1 | TGCGCCAGCCGGCCTGAGGACACTCCTGGAAACACCATATATTTT | CASRPEDTPGNTIYF
13 | TRBD1 | - | TRBJ2-3 | TRBV5-1 | TGCGCCAGCAGGACAGGGGACGCAGATACGCAGTATTTT | CASRTGDADTQYF
14 | - | many | TRBJ1-2 | TRBV3-1 | TGTGCCAGCAGCGAAGGGGGGGCAGGGAATGGCTACACCTTC | CASSEGGAGNGYTF
15 | - | - | TRBJ2-1 | TRBV19 | TGTGCCAGTAGCCAAGTGGGGACCTTAGGCGGTGAGCAGTTCTTC | CASSQVGTLGGEQFF
13 | - | few | TRBJ2-1 | TRBV11-2 | TGTGCCAGCAGCTTAGATTATACTGGTGAGCAGTTCTTC | CASSLDYTGEQFF
13 | - | many | TRBJ2-5 | TRBV20-1 | TGCAGTGCTAGAAGGGGCTTACAAGAGACCCAGTACTTC | CSARRGLQETQYF
15 | TRBD1 | many | TRBJ2-3 | TRBV28 | TGTGCCAGCAGTTTAGGAACAGGGGGTAGAGATACGCAGTATTTT | CASSLGTGGRDTQYF
14 | TRBD2 | many | TRBJ2-7 | TRBV11-2 | TGTGCCAGCAGACAAGCGGGAGGAGGGTACGAGCAGTACTTC | CASRQAGGGYEQYF
16 | - | many | TRBJ2-3 | TRBV28 | TGTGCCAGCAGTTTAGCCAGGGCCGCCTGGCCAGATACGCAGTATTTT | CASSLARAAWPDTQYF
16 | TRBD2 | few | TRBJ2-7 | TRBV27 | TGTGCCAGCAGTTTAAAGTTTGGACTAGCTTCCTACGAGCAGTACTTC | CASSLKFGLASYEQYF
13 | - | many | TRBJ2-3 | TRBV7-3 | TGTGCCAGCAGCTCGACTAGTTGGGATACGCAGTATTTT | CASSSTSWDTQYF
14 | - | many | TRBJ2-7 | TRBV7-2 | TGTGCCAGCAGCTTAGGTCGGACGGCCTACGAGCAGTACTTC | CASSLGRTAYEQYF
15 | - | - | TRBJ1-1 | TRBV30 | TGTGCCTGGAGTGTAGGACAGTACATGAACACTGAAGCTTTCTTT | CAWSVGQYMNTEAFF
14 | - | many | TRBJ2-2 | TRBV24-1 | TGTGCCACCAGTGGGCTGAGGCGTAACGGGGAGCTGTTTTTT | CATSGLRRNGELFF